The source of this T cell receptor beta chain is a study of blood T cell repertoires in COVID-19. Across the whole study: Sources were T cells, B-cell-depleted T cells, or PBMCs; the material itself was cDNA or gDNA.

Repertoires were generated with immunoSEQ multiplex PCR, while TCRdb's copy carries only in-frame clones and drops some. The sample yields under 50,000 clones, around 92% seen once. There are 14 residues in the CDR3. From germline, CDR1 is SGHNT and CDR2 YYREEE (reference sequence). The V end lost 5 bases, the J end lost 10 bases, and 16 bases lay between the germline ends. The chain carries TRBV5-4 and TRBJ1-6; D may be TRBD1 (5 bases). The sequence was collected from a human donor in a cohort sampled during active COVID-19. Source material: peripheral blood. The CDR3 here is CASRGGTGGSPLHF. The DNA of the CDR3 is TGTGCCAGCAGGGGTGGGACTGGCGGGTCACCCCTCCACTTT. Looking up the rest from reference TRBV5-4 and TRBJ1-6 gives the full variable domain: ETGVTQSPTHLIKTRGQQVTLRCSSQSGHNTVSWYQQALGQGPQFIFQYYREEENGRGNFPPRFSGLQFPNYSSELNVNALELDDSALYLCASRGGTGGSPLHFGNGTRLTVT.